The 19 T cell receptor beta chains below come from one sample, sequenced in a study of control samples from healthy donors and cancer patients. Using immunoSEQ multiplex PCR, the repertoire was profiled, and TCRdb retains in-frame clones only, with some absent. Found here are approximately 120,000 clones, around nine tenths of them singletons; the top ten hold around 8.7%. The sample consisted of blood. The receptor source for this set is a man in his forties in good health.

The rearrangement links TRBV5-6 to TRBJ1-5; D is unresolved. Trimming took off 3 bases at V and 3 bases at J, with 4 bases between the two ends. The CDR3 extends over 12 amino acids. Germline-derived CDR1 and CDR2 are SGHDT and YYEEEE. In DNA, the CDR3 is TGTGCCAGCAGCTCTGACAATCAGCCCCAGCATTTT. Its protein product is CASSSDNQPQHF.

The chain links TRBV19 to TRBJ1-1; 7 nucleotides agree with TRBD1. This CDR3 is 16 amino acids long. The germline gives CDR1 LNHDA, CDR2 SQIVND (reference sequence). Unmatched junction bases numbered 8, after V lost 4 bases and J lost 0 bases. The CDR3 bases are TGTGCCAGTAGTACGGCAGGGGGTTACATGAACACTGAAGCTTTCTTT. Amino acid sequence: CASSTAGGYMNTEAFF. The complete variable domain, with remaining parts taken from reference TRBV19 and TRBJ1-1, reads DGGITQSPKYLFRKEGQNVTLSCEQNLNHDAMYWYRQDPGQGLRLIYYSQIVNDFQKGDIAEGYSVSREKKESFPLTVTSAQKNPTAFYLCASSTAGGYMNTEAFFGQGTRLTVV.

Only one count was recorded for this clone. The genes are TRBV15 and TRBJ1-4; no clear D. This CDR3 spans 17 amino acids. CDR1 and CDR2 from the germline V gene are LNHNV and YYDKDF (reference sequence). The ends were cut back, 4 bases at V and 2 bases at J, with 17 bases in the middle. CDR3 coding DNA: TGTGCCACCAGCATCGAAAGAGTAGGACTCACTAATGAAAAACTGTTTTTT. This translates into CATSIERVGLTNEKLFF.

This chain connects TRBV6-5 to TRBJ2-7; no reliable D call. Germline values: CDR1 MNHEY, CDR2 SVGAGI. This CDR3 is built from 12 residues. Trimming pared 8 bases from V and 2 bases from J, leaving 10 bases between. The CDR3 DNA follows: TGTGCCAGCCTCTCCCCCCCCTACGAGCAGTACTTC. It codes for CASLSPPYEQYF.

This rearrangement joins TRBV4-3 to TRBJ1-2; 7 bases fit TRBD1. Germline CDR1 reads LGHNA; CDR2 reads YSLEER. The CDR3 is 14 residues long. With V trimmed by 5 bases and J by 2 bases, 5 bases remained unmatched. Here the CDR3 DNA reads TGCGCCAGCAGCTACGACAGGGTGAACTATGGCTACACCTTC. Translating gives CASSYDRVNYGYTF.

This chain links TRBV7-9 with TRBJ1-5, with D unclear. Germline V gives CDR1 SEHNR, CDR2 FQNEAQ (reference sequence). The V end was cut by 1 base, the J end by 8 bases, with 12 bases between. The CDR3 contains 14 residues. In DNA form, the CDR3 reads TGTGCCAGCAGCTTAGGTGGGAACGGGGAGCCCCAGCATTTT. Its translation: CASSLGGNGEPQHF. The full variable domain, its missing parts supplied by reference TRBV7-9 and TRBJ1-5, is DTGVSQNPRHKITKRGQNVTFRCDPISEHNRLYWYRQTLGQGPEFLTYFQNEAQLEKSRLLSDRFSAERPKGSFSTLEIQRTEQGDSAMYLCASSLGGNGEPQHFGDGTRLSIL.

The rearrangement joins TRBV7-6 to TRBJ2-7, with D possibly called TRBD1 or TRBD2 (5 bases each). CDR1 and CDR2 from the germline V gene are SGHVS and FNYEAQ. Trimming pared 3 bases from V and 3 bases from J, leaving 18 bases between. The CDR3 runs 16 residues. The CDR3 DNA sequence: TGTGCCAGCAGCTTGAGTCCCGCCGGGGCGATCTACGAGCAGTACTTC. Its protein is CASSLSPAGAIYEQYF.

Only one count was recorded for this clone. The chain is built from TRBV4-3 and TRBJ2-2; TRBD2 agrees at 16 bases. The V gene's germline CDR1 is LGHNA and CDR2 YSLEER. V lost 0 bases, J lost 0 bases, and 1 base stayed unmatched. The CDR3 sequence is 19 residues long. CDR3 sequence reads: CASSQEGLAGGPNTGELFF. The CDR3 DNA reads TGCGCCAGCAGCCAAGAGGGACTAGCGGGGGGGCCGAACACCGGGGAGCTGTTTTTT.

The rearrangement links TRBV7-2 to TRBJ1-1; D might be TRBD1 (5 bases). Germline V gene sequence: CDR1 SGHTA, CDR2 FQGNSA. This CDR3 contains 15 residues. The V end was cut by 5 bases, the J end by 2 bases, with 15 bases between. In nucleotides, the CDR3 is TGTGCCAGCAGCGCCTCCCCGGGGACCAACACTGAAGCTTTCTTT. Translating gives CASSASPGTNTEAFF.

V and J are TRBV24-1 and TRBJ2-2, with D hard to call. V was cut by 7 bases and J by 4 bases, with 9 bases left in between. Germline assignment: CDR1 KGHDR and CDR2 SFDVKD. The CDR3 is made up of 13 amino acids. CDR3 amino acids: CATRESGTGELFF. Written as DNA, the CDR3 is TGTGCCACCAGGGAATCGGGCACCGGGGAGCTGTTTTTT.

The rearrangement links TRBV4-1 to TRBJ1-2, with 8 bases that match TRBD1. V shed 2 bases, J shed 7 bases, and the junction held 6 bases outside the gene matches. Germline values: CDR1 MGHRA, CDR2 YSYEKL. The CDR3 runs 14 residues. The CDR3 spells CASSQSRGLAGYTF. CDR3 DNA sequence: TGCGCCAGCAGCCAATCCAGGGGGCTTGCTGGCTACACCTTC.

This sequence joins TRBV5-6 and TRBJ1-6; no clear D gene. Trimming took 10 bases from V and 7 from J, leaving 15 bases between them. The germline CDR1 and CDR2 sequences are SGHDT and YYEEEE. The CDR3 length is 13 residues. The CDR3 bases are TGTGCCTCCCAGGTATTTAGGAATTCACCCCTCCACTTT. Its translation is CASQVFRNSPLHF.

V usage is TRBV24-1 and J usage is TRBJ1-5; D call uncertain. Germline assignment: CDR1 KGHDR and CDR2 SFDVKD. This CDR3 spans 15 amino acids. V lost 5 bases to trimming and J lost 0 bases, with 10 bases between them. The CDR3 sequence: CATSARSDSNQPQHF. The CDR3 nucleotides are TGTGCCACCAGTGCCCGTTCAGATAGCAATCAGCCCCAGCATTTT.

The CDR3 spells CATSREARVWEQYF. In DNA form, the CDR3 reads TGTGCCACCAGCAGAGAGGCCAGGGTGTGGGAGCAGTACTTC. The gene calls are TRBV15 and TRBJ2-7; perhaps TRBD1 as D (5 bases). Germline V lookup: CDR1 LNHNV, CDR2 YYDKDF (reference sequence). The CDR3 contains 14 residues. The V and J ends lost 0 bases and 7 bases respectively, with 13 bases between them.

The chain employs TRBV24-1 and TRBJ2-1; tentatively, D is TRBD1 (5 bases). Trimming removed 10 bases at V and 3 bases at J, with 18 bases between. Germline lookup yields CDR1 KGHDR and CDR2 SFDVKD. The CDR3 is 15 residues long. CDR3 sequence: CATQTWGASYNEQFF. The CDR3 DNA sequence: TGTGCCACACAAACTTGGGGCGCAAGCTACAATGAGCAGTTCTTC.

The chain is built from TRBV5-4 and TRBJ1-3; perhaps TRBD1 as D (5 bases). Trimming cost V 3 bases and J 4 bases, with 14 bases left between them. This CDR3 has 15 amino acids. CDR1 and CDR2 (germline): SGHNT, YYREEE (reference sequence). CDR3 nucleotide sequence: TGTGCCAGCAGCTCCCCCCGGGACGAGGGAAACACCATATATTTT. This codes for CASSSPRDEGNTIYF.

V gene TRBV7-6 combines with J gene TRBJ1-5; D is undetermined. This CDR3 spans 15 amino acids. The V end lost 1 base, the J end lost 3 bases, and 10 bases lay between the germline ends. Germline V gene lookup returns CDR1 SGHVS and CDR2 FNYEAQ. CDR3 in DNA: TGTGCCAGCAGCTTAGGGGTGGCAGTCAATCAGCCCCAGCATTTT. This codes for CASSLGVAVNQPQHF.

This chain joins TRBV7-9 and TRBJ1-2, with TRBD1 identical over 7 bases. The CDR3 spans 13 residues. The V segment lost 5 bases and the J segment 4 bases; nucleotides outside the gene matches: 4. Germline lookup yields CDR1 SEHNR and CDR2 FQNEAQ (reference sequence). The CDR3 nucleotides are TGTGCCAGCAGCCCGACAGGGCCCTATGGCTACACCTTC. Its translation: CASSPTGPYGYTF.

The V and J genes are TRBV9 and TRBJ2-7; 10 bases are shared with TRBD2. Germline-derived CDR1 and CDR2 are SGDLS and YYNGEE. The CDR3 is 16 residues long. Trimming cost V 0 bases and J 5 bases; bases outside gene matches: 8. The DNA for the CDR3 is TGTGCCAGCAGCGTAGGCATTAGCGGGGGGTCCCACGAGCAGTACTTC. It encodes CASSVGISGGSHEQYF.